This T cell receptor (beta chain) was obtained from a study of blood T cell repertoires in COVID-19. Whole-study context: Sample material is recorded as cDNA or gDNA derived from T cells, B-cell-depleted T cells, or PBMCs.

Germline V gene sequence: CDR1 SGHRS, CDR2 YFSETQ. V lost 0 bases and J 1 base, leaving 10 bases between the germline ends. This CDR3 is 16 amino acids long. Profiling relied on immunoSEQ multiplex PCR, and the TCRdb table lists in-frame clones only, not all of them. This table has about 88,000 clones, 87% appearing once. Specimen: peripheral blood. V gene TRBV5-1 combines with J gene TRBJ2-2; D not certain. The sequence came from a male donor with acute or convalescent COVID-19. The CDR3 loop reads CASSLEAGVNTGELFF. In DNA, the CDR3 is TGCGCCAGCAGCTTGGAGGCAGGTGTGAACACCGGGGAGCTGTTTTTT.